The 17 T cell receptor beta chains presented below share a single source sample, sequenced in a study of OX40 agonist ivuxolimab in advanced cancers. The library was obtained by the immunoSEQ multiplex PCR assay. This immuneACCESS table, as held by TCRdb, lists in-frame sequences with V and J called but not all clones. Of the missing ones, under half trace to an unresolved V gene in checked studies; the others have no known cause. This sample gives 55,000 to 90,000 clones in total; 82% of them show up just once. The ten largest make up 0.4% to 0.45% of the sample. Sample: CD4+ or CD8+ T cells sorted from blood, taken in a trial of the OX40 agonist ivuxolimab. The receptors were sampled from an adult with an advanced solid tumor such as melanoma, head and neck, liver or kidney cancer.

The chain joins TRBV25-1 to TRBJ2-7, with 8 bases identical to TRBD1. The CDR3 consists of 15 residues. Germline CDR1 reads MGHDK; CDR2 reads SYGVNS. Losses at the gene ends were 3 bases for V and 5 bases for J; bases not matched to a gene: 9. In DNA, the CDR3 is TGTGCCAGCAGTGATACCCGGACAGGGATCCACGAGCAGTACTTC. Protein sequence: CASSDTRTGIHEQYF.

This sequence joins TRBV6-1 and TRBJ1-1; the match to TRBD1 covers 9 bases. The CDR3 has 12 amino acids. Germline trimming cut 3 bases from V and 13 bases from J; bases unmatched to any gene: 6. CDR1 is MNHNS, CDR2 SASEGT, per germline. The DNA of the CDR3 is TGTGCCAGCAGTGATAGGGGACAGGGTCTTTTCTTT. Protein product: CASSDRGQGLFF.

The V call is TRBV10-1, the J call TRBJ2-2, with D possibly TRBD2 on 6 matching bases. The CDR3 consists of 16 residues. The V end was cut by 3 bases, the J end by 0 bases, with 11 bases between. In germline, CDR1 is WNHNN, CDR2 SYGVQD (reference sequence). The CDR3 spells CASSDPGLTNTGELFF. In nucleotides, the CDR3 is TGCGCCAGCAGTGACCCGGGACTGACGAACACCGGGGAGCTGTTTTTT.

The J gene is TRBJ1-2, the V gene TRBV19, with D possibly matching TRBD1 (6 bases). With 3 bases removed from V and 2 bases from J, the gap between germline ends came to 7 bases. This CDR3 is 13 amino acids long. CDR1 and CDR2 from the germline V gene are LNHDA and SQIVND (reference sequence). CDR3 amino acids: CASSIDRNYGYTF. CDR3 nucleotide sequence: TGTGCCAGTAGTATCGACAGGAACTATGGCTACACCTTC.

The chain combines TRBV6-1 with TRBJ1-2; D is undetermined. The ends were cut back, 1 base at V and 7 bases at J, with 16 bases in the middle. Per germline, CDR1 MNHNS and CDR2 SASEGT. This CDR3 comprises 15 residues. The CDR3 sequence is CASSEGRAGSVGYTF. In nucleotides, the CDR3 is TGTGCCAGCAGTGAAGGAAGGGCAGGATCGGTTGGCTACACCTTC.

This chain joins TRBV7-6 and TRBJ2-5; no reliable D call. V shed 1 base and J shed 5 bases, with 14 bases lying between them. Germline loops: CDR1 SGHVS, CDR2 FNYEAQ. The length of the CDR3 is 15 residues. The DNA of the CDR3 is TGTGCCAGCAGCTTAGAGGCTACCGGGCGGGAGACCCAGTACTTC. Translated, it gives CASSLEATGRETQYF.

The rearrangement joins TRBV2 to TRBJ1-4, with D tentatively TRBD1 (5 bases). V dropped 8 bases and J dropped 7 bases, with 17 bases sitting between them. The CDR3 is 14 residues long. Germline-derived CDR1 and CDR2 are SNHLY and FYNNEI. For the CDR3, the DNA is TGTGCCAGCCTAATCGAGGGGCTGGGTGAAAAACTGTTTTTT. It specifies CASLIEGLGEKLFF. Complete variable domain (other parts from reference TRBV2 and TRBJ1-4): EPEVTQTPSHQVTQMGQEVILRCVPISNHLYFYWYRQILGQKVEFLVSFYNNEISEKSEIFDDQFSVERPDGSNFTLKIRSTKLEDSAMYFCASLIEGLGEKLFFGSGTQLSVL.

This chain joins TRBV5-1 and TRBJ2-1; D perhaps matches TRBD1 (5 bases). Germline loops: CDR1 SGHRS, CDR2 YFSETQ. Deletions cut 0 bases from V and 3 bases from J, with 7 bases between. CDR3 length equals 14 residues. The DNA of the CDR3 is TGCGCCAGCAGCTTGGGACAGAGCTACAATGAGCAGTTCTTC. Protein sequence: CASSLGQSYNEQFF.

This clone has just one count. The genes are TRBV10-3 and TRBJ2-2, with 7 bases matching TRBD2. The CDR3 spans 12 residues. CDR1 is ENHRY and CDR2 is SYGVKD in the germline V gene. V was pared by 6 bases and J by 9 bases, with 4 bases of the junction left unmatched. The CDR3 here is CAISVSGRELFF. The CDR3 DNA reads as TGTGCCATCAGCGTTAGCGGGCGGGAGCTGTTTTTT.

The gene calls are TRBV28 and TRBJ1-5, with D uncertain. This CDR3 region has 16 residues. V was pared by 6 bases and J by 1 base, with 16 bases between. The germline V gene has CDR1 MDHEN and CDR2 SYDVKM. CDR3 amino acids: CASRAWAGGSNQPQHF. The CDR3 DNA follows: TGTGCCAGCAGGGCCTGGGCCGGAGGAAGCAATCAGCCCCAGCATTTT.

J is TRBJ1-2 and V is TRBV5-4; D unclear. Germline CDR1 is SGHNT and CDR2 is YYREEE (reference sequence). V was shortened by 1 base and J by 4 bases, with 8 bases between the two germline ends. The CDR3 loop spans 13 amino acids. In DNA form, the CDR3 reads TGTGCCAGCAGCTTGACAGCTTCCTATGGCTACACCTTC. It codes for CASSLTASYGYTF.

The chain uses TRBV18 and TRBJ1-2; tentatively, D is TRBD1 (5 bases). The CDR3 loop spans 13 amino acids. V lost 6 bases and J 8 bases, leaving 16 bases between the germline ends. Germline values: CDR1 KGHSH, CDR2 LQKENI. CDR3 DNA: TGTGCCAGCTCCCCGGGGGGGGAGTACGGCTACACCTTC. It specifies CASSPGGEYGYTF.

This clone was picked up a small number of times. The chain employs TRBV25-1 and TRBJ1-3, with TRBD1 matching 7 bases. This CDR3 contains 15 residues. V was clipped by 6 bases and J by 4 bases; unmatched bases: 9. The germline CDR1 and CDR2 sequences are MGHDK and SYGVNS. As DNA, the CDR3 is TGTGCCAGCAGCCCAGGGGGGCAGCGGGGAAACACCATATATTTT. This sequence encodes CASSPGGQRGNTIYF.

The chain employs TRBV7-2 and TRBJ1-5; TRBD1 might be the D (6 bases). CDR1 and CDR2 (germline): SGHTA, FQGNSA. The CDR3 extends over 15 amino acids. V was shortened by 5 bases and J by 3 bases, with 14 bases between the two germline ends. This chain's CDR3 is CASSARDTDNQPQHF. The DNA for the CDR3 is TGTGCCAGCAGCGCCCGGGACACTGACAATCAGCCCCAGCATTTT. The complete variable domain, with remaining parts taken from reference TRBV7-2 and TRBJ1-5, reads GAGVSQSPSNKVTEKGKDVELRCDPISGHTALYWYRQSLGQGLEFLIYFQGNSAPDKSGLPSDRFSAERTGGSVSTLTIQRTQQEDSAVYLCASSARDTDNQPQHFGDGTRLSIL.

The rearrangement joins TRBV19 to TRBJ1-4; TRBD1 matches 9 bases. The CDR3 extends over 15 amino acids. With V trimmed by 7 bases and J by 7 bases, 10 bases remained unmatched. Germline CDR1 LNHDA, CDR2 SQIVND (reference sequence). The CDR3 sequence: CASKKQGAGSEKLFF. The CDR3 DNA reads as TGTGCCAGTAAAAAACAGGGGGCTGGGAGTGAAAAACTGTTTTTT.

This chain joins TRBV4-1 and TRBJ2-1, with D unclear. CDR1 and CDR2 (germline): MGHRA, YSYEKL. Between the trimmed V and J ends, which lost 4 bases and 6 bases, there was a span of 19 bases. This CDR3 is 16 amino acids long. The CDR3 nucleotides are TGCGCCAGCAGCCTCCAAGGAGATAGCAGAGTCAATGAGCAGTTCTTC. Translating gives CASSLQGDSRVNEQFF.

CDR3 sequence: CASSPWGGTNTEAFF. Here the CDR3 DNA reads TGTGCCAGCAGCCCCTGGGGAGGAACCAACACTGAAGCTTTCTTT. The chain combines TRBV14 with TRBJ1-1, with D unresolved. The germline CDR1 and CDR2 sequences are SGHDN and FVKESK. V dropped 4 bases and J dropped 2 bases, with 14 bases sitting between them. This CDR3 has 15 residues.